This T cell receptor (beta chain) was sequenced in a study of T cells after yellow fever vaccination. Findings and limits, study-wide: Among primary-vaccination clones, most reappeared after the booster, at approximately 97% for CD4 and about 90% for CD8.

TCRdb ran MiXCR on the 5' RACE reads and lists one entry per CDR3 protein. This repertoire shows about 510,000 distinct CDR3 sequences, 21% found once; its top ten account for roughly a sixth. A note on this clonotype: Its cognate antigen is unknown.

Germline-derived CDR1 and CDR2 are DFQATT and SNEGSKA (reference sequence). The ends were cut back, 2 bases at V and 3 bases at J, with 8 bases in the middle. CDR3 size: 13 residues. This TCR was recovered from a man aged 18 to 29 who received the YFV17D yellow fever vaccine. J is TRBJ1-5 and V is TRBV20-1; D not certain. This specimen was PBMCs, taken 20 to 25 days after the first yellow fever vaccination. CDR3 protein: CSARLHPNQPQHF. The CDR3 DNA reads as TGCAGTGCTAGATTGCACCCCAATCAGCCCCAGCATTTT.